This T cell receptor beta chain originates from a study of cytomegalovirus exposure and HLA in healthy donors. The wider study: There were about 85 million unique TCRs (from HLA-typed donors) in an early data release.

As regards this clone: Its cognate antigen is unknown.

After removal of 4 bases from V and 3 bases from J, the junction contained 9 bases not matched to a gene. The CDR3 is 17 residues long. Germline values: CDR1 SGDLS, CDR2 YYNGEE. Findings of the study overall: Earlier analysis yielded a pattern in which most TCR beta V segments were productive about 90% or about 30% of the time.

13 Jbeta primers and 60 Vbeta primers were used for the PCR. Some clones are missing from TCRdb's copy, which holds only in-frame ones; the method was immunoSEQ multiplex PCR. The sample consists of over 60,000 clones, 75% of them appearing once. The TCR was taken from an older man in good health and CMV-seronegative. The V and J genes are TRBV9 and TRBJ2-1; 11 bases agree with TRBD2. Sequences were obtained from PBMCs. This CDR3 is CASSLFGGTSGYNEQFF. In DNA, the CDR3 is TGTGCCAGCAGCCTATTTGGAGGGACTAGCGGCTACAATGAGCAGTTCTTC.